Reported below is one T cell receptor (beta chain). The antigen is undetermined. This specimen comes from a study of cytomegalovirus exposure and HLA in healthy donors. 60 Vbeta and 13 Jbeta primers were used in PCR. Profiled with immunoSEQ multiplex PCR; TCRdb holds only in-frame clones, not every one. The table records 150,000 to 200,000 clones, less than 80% of them present only once. Whole-study findings and limits: CMV serostatus was the only immune exposure information that was available.

The J segment lost 3 bases and the V segment lost 2 bases, leaving 7 bases of the junction unmatched. CDR1 is SGHTA, CDR2 FQGNSA, per germline. This CDR3 spans 15 amino acids. The rearrangement uses TRBV7-2 and TRBJ2-7; TRBD2 aligns across 7 bases. Sequencing was done on a sample of PBMCs. This clonotype originated in a woman aged 40 to 50 in good health and CMV-seronegative. CDR3 nucleotide sequence: TGTGCCAGCAGCTTATGGGCGGGAGACCTCTACGAGCAGTACTTC. It yields the protein CASSLWAGDLYEQYF. The full variable domain, in which reference TRBV7-2 and TRBJ2-7 provide the parts outside the CDR3, is GAGVSQSPSNKVTEKGKDVELRCDPISGHTALYWYRQSLGQGLEFLIYFQGNSAPDKSGLPSDRFSAERTGGSVSTLTIQRTQQEDSAVYLCASSLWAGDLYEQYFGPGTRLTVT.